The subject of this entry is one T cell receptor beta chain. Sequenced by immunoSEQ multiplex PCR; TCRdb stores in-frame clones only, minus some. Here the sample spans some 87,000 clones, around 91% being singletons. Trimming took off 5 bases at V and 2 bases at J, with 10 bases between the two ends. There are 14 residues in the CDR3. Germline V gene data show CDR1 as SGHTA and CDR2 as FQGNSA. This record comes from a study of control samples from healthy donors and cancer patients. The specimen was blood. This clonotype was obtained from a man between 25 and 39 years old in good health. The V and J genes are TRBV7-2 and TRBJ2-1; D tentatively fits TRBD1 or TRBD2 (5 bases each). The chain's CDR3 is CASSPGTPYNEQFF. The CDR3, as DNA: TGTGCCAGCAGCCCCGGGACCCCCTACAATGAGCAGTTCTTC. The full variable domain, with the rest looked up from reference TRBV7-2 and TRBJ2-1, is GAGVSQSPSNKVTEKGKDVELRCDPISGHTALYWYRQSLGQGLEFLIYFQGNSAPDKSGLPSDRFSAERTGGSVSTLTIQRTQQEDSAVYLCASSPGTPYNEQFFGPGTRLTVL.